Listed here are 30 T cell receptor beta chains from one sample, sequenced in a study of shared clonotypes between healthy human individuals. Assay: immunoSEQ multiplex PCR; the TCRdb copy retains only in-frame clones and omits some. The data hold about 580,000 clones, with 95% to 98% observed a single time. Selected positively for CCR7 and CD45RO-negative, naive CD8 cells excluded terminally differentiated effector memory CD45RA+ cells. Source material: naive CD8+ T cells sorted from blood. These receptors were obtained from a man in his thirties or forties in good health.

The CDR3 coding sequence is TGTGCCAGTAGTGCGACTAGCGGAGGCGAGCAGTACTTC. It specifies CASSATSGGEQYF. The chain carries TRBV19 and TRBJ2-7, with TRBD2 matching over 9 bases. This CDR3 comprises 13 residues. Germline CDR1 reads LNHDA; CDR2 reads SQIVND (reference sequence). V lost 5 bases and J lost 6; bases outside the gene matches: 5.

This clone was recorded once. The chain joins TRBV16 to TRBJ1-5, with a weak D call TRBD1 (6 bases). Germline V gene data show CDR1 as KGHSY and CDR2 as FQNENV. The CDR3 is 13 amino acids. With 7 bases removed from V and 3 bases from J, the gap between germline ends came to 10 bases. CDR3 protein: CASNTGPNQPQHF. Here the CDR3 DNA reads TGTGCCAGCAACACAGGGCCCAATCAGCCCCAGCATTTT.

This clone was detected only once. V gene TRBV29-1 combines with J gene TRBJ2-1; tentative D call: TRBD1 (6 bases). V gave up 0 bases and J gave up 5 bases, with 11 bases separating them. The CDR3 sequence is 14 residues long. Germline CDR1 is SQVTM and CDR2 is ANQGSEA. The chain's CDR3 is CSVEDRGEDNEQFF. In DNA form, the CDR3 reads TGCAGCGTTGAAGACAGGGGAGAAGACAATGAGCAGTTCTTC.

CDR3 DNA sequence: TGTGCCTGGAGGCTCGGGACAGGAAATGAAAAACTGTTTTTT. Translating it yields CAWRLGTGNEKLFF. This chain joins TRBV30 and TRBJ1-4, with 8 bases aligning to TRBD1. Germline-derived CDR1 and CDR2 are GTSNPN and SVGIG (reference sequence). The CDR3 extends over 14 amino acids. Trimming at V came to 3 bases and at J to 5 bases, leaving 5 bases not matched to a gene.

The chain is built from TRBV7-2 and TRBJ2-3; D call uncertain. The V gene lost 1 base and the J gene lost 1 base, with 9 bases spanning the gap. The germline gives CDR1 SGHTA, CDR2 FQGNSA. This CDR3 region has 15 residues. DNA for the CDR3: TGTGCCAGCAGCTTAGAGTGGGTGGGCACAGATACGCAGTATTTT. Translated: CASSLEWVGTDTQYF.

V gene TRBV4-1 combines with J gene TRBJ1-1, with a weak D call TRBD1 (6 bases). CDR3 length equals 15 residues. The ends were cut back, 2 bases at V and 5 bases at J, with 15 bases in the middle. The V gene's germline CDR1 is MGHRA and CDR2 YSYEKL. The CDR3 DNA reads TGCGCCAGCAGCCAAAGATACAGGGATGGGACTGAAGCTTTCTTT. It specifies CASSQRYRDGTEAFF.

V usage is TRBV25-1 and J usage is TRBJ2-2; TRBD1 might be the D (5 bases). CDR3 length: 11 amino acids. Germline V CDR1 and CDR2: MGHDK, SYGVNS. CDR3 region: CATADTGELFF. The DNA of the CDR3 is TGTGCGACAGCTGACACCGGGGAGCTGTTTTTT.

Here the CDR3 reads CASSVASTREQFF. Written as DNA, the CDR3 is TGTGCCAGCAGCGTAGCCTCGACTAGGGAGCAGTTCTTC. The chain combines TRBV9 with TRBJ2-1; D may be TRBD2 (6 bases). The germline gives CDR1 SGDLS, CDR2 YYNGEE. Trimming pared 0 bases from V and 10 bases from J, leaving 11 bases between. The CDR3 extends over 13 amino acids.

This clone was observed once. The CDR3 DNA is TGTGCCAGCAGCTTAGGTACGGCGATCTACGAGCAGTACTTC. It codes for CASSLGTAIYEQYF. The rearrangement links TRBV7-8 to TRBJ2-7; D is ambiguous. The CDR3 loop spans 14 amino acids. V lost 1 base and J 3 bases, leaving 10 bases between the germline ends. Germline V gene sequence: CDR1 SGHVS, CDR2 FQNEAQ.

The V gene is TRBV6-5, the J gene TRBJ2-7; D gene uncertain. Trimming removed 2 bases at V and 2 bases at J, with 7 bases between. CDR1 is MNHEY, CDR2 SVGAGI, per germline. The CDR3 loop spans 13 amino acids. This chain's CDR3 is CASSYGFTYEQYF. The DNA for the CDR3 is TGTGCCAGCAGTTACGGGTTCACCTACGAGCAGTACTTC.

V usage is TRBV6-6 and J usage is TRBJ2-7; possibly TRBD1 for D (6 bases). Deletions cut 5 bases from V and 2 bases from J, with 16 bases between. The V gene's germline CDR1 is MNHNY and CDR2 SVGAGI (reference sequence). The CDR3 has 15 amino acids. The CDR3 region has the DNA TGTGCCAGCAGTAGTTCCGGGACACTAACCTACGAGCAGTACTTC. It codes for CASSSSGTLTYEQYF.

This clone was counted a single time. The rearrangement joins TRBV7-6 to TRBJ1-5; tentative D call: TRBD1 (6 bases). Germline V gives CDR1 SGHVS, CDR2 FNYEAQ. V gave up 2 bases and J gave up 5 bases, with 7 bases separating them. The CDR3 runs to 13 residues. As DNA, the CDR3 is TGTGCCAGCAGCTTAAAGGGGGATCAGCCCCAGCATTTT. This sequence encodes CASSLKGDQPQHF.

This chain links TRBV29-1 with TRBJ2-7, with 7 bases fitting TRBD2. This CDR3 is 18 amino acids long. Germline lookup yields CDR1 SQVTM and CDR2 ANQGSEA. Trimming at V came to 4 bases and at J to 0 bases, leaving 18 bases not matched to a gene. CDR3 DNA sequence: TGCAGCGTTGCAGGTTCCCGGCGCGGGAGCACATCCTCCTACGAGCAGTACTTC. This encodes CSVAGSRRGSTSSYEQYF.

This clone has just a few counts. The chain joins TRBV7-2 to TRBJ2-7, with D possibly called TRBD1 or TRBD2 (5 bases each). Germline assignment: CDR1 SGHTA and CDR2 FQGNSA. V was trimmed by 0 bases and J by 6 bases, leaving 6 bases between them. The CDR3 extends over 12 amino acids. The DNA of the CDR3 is TGTGCCAGCAGCTTAGCGAGGGGCGAGCAGTACTTC. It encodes CASSLARGEQYF. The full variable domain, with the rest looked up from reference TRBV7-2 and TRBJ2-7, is GAGVSQSPSNKVTEKGKDVELRCDPISGHTALYWYRQSLGQGLEFLIYFQGNSAPDKSGLPSDRFSAERTGGSVSTLTIQRTQQEDSAVYLCASSLARGEQYFGPGTRLTVT.

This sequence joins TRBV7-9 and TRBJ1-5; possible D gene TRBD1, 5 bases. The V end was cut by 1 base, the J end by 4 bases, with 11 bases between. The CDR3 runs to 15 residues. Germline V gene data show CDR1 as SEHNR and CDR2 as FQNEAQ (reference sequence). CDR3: CASSLGGEGNQPQHF. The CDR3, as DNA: TGTGCCAGCAGCTTAGGCGGGGAGGGGAATCAGCCCCAGCATTTT.

CDR3: CASSLEGQGASSSYNEQFF. The DNA for the CDR3 is TGTGCCAGCAGCTTGGAAGGACAGGGGGCATCAAGCTCCTACAATGAGCAGTTCTTC. The chain recombines TRBV5-4 with TRBJ2-1, with 11 bases matching TRBD1. CDR1 SGHNT and CDR2 YYREEE come from the germline V gene (reference sequence). The length of the CDR3 is 19 residues. V shed 0 bases and J 0 bases; nucleotides not matched to a gene: 8.

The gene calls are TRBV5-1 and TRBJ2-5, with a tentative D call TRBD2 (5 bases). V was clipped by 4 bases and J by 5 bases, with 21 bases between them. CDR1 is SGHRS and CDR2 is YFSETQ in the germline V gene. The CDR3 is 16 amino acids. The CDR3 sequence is CASSRALEGAEETQYF. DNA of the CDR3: TGCGCCAGCAGCCGGGCCCTAGAGGGAGCGGAGGAGACCCAGTACTTC.

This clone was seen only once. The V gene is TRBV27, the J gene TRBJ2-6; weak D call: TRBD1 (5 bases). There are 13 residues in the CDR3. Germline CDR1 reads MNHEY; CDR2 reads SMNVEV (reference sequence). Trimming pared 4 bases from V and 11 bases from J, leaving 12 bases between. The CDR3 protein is CASSSPPGYVLTF. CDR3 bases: TGTGCCAGCAGTTCCCCCCCAGGGTACGTCCTGACTTTC.

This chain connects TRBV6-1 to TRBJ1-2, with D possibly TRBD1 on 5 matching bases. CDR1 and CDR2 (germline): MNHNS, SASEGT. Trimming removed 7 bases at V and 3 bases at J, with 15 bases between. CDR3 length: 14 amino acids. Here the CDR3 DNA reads TGTGCCAGCATTGTCAGGGTGGATTACTATGGCTACACCTTC. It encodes CASIVRVDYYGYTF.

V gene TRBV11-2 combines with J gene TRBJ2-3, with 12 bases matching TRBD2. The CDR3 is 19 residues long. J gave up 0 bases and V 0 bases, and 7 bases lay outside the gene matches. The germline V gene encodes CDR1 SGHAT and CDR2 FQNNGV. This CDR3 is CASSLDDLGTSGSTDTQYF. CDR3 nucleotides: TGTGCCAGCAGCTTAGATGATCTCGGGACTAGCGGGAGCACAGATACGCAGTATTTT.

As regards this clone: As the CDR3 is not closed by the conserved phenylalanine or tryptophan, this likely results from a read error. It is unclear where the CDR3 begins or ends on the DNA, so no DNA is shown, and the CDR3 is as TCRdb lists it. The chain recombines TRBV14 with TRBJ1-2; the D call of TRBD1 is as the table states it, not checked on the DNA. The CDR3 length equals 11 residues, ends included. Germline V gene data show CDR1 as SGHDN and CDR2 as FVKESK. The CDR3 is CASSLDRGPAL.

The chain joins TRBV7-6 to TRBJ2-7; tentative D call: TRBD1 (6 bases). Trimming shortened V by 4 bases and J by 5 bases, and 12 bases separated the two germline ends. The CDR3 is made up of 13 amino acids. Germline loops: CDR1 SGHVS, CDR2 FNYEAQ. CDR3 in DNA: TGTGCCAGCAGCTCAGCCCGGACAGACGAGCAGTACTTC. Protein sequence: CASSSARTDEQYF.

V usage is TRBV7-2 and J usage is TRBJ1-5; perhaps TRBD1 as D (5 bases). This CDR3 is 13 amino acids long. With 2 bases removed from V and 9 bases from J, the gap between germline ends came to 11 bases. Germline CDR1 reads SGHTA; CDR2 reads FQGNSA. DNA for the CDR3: TGTGCCAGCAGCTTAAGGGGAATCCGGCCCCAGCATTTT. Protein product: CASSLRGIRPQHF.

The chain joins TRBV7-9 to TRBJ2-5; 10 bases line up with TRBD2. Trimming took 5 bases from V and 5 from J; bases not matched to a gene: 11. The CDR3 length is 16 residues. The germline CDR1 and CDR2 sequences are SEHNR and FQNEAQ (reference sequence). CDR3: CASSTPRGLARETQYF. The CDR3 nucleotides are TGTGCCAGCAGCACCCCGCGGGGACTAGCGAGGGAGACCCAGTACTTC.

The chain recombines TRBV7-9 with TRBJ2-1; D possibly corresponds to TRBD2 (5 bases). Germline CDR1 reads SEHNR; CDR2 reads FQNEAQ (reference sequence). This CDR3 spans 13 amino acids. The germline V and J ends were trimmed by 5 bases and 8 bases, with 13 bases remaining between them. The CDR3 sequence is CASSPGIIDEQFF. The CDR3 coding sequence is TGTGCCAGCAGCCCGGGGATCATCGATGAGCAGTTCTTC.

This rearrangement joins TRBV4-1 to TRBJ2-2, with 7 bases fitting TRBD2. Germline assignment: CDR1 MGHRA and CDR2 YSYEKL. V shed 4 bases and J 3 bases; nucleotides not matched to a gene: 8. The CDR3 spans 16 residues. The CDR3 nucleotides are TGCGCCAGCAGCCCCTTGGGGAGGGAGGACACCGGGGAGCTGTTTTTT. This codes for CASSPLGREDTGELFF.

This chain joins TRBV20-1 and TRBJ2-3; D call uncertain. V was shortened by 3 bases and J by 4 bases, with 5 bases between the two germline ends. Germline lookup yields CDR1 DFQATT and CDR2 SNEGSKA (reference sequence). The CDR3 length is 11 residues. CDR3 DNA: TGCAGTGCTAGTAGGCCAGATACGCAGTATTTT. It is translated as CSASRPDTQYF.

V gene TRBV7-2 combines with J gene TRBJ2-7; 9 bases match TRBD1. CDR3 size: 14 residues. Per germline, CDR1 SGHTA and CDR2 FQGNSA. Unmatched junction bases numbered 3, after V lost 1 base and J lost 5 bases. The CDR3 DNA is TGTGCCAGCAGCTTAGATAGGGACAGGGACGAGCAGTACTTC. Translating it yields CASSLDRDRDEQYF.

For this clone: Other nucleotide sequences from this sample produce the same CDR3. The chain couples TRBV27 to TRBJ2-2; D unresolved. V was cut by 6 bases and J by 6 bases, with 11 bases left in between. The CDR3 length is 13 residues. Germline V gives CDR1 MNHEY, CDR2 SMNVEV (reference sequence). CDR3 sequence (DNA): TGTGCCAGCAGCCCTGGTGGGGCCGGGGAGCTGTTTTTT. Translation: CASSPGGAGELFF.

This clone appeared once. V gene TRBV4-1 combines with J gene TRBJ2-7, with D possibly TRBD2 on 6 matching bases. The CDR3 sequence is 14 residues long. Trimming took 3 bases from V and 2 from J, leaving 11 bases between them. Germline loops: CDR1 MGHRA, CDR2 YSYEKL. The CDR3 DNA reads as TGCGCCAGCAGCCAGGGACTGAGTACCTACGAGCAGTACTTC. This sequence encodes CASSQGLSTYEQYF.